The 5 T cell receptor beta chains in this list originate from one sample, sequenced in a study of cytomegalovirus exposure and HLA in healthy donors (dated by TCRdb to the late 2010s). Library creation used the immunoSEQ multiplex PCR assay. For the multiplex PCR, a mixture combining 60 forward primers for TCR Vbeta segments and 13 reverse primers for TCR Jbeta segments was used. Here the immuneACCESS table is served through TCRdb, limited to in-frame sequences with V and J called. Missing clones are a known gap in these copies; in checked studies unresolved V genes cover under half, and the rest lacks a known reason. In all, the sample holds roughly 140,000 clones, and over 60% of those were seen once. The ten largest clones capture about 2.9% of the sample. Material for sequencing was PBMCs. These receptor sequences come from a woman aged 25-40 years in good health and CMV-seropositive.

This clone was seen only a few times. The rearrangement joins TRBV10-3 to TRBJ1-1; 7 nucleotides align to TRBD1. Germline lookup yields CDR1 ENHRY and CDR2 SYGVKD. Trimming at V came to 0 bases and at J to 9 bases, leaving 13 bases not matched to a gene. There are 16 residues in the CDR3. The CDR3 DNA follows: TGTGCCATCAGTGAGTCGATTTTCCAGGGGGAGTTGAAAGCTTTCTTT. Protein: CAISESIFQGELKAFF.

This clone was seen a few times. J is TRBJ1-4 and V is TRBV2; D is possibly TRBD1 (5 bases). In germline, CDR1 is SNHLY, CDR2 FYNNEI. V was shortened by 0 bases and J by 4 bases, with 12 bases between the two germline ends. CDR3 length: 16 amino acids. CDR3 residues: CASSEALPGDNEKLFF. CDR3 sequence (DNA): TGTGCCAGCAGTGAAGCGCTTCCGGGGGATAATGAAAAACTGTTTTTT.

This clone was seen a few times. The chain uses TRBV5-1 and TRBJ2-7, with 11 bases that match TRBD2. The germline CDR1 and CDR2 sequences are SGHRS and YFSETQ. J lost 6 bases, V lost 4 bases, and 9 bases had no gene match. There are 15 residues in the CDR3. CDR3 loop: CASSPGLAAGSEQYF. DNA of the CDR3: TGCGCCAGCAGCCCGGGACTAGCGGCAGGCAGCGAGCAGTACTTC.

This clone has more than one count but fewer than ten. The CDR3 sequence: CASSRRNEQFF. Here the CDR3 DNA reads TGTGCCAGCAGTCGGAGAAATGAGCAGTTCTTC. The chain links TRBV28 to TRBJ2-1; D ambiguous. The CDR3 has 11 amino acids. Germline V gives CDR1 MDHEN, CDR2 SYDVKM. The V end lost 5 bases, the J end lost 7 bases, and 6 bases lay between the germline ends.

The chain couples TRBV5-6 to TRBJ2-7; D gene uncertain. CDR3 length equals 12 residues. Deletions cut 4 bases from V and 6 bases from J, with 11 bases between. The germline CDR1 and CDR2 sequences are SGHDT and YYEEEE. The CDR3 nucleotides read TGTGCCAGCAGCGCCGGGTTGGCCGAGCAGTACTTC. Its protein is CASSAGLAEQYF.